The clone carrying this T cell receptor (beta chain) appeared many times. Original analysis: It was from reference gene primer amplification that nucleated cell counts were estimated. Generated by immunoSEQ multiplex PCR, the TCRdb table keeps only in-frame clones and is missing some. V, J and clone size were drawn from that table, and D and trimming were deduced from the DNA. This table has approximately 300,000 clones, 87% appearing once. These data originate in a study of blood T cell repertoires in COVID-19. For the study at large: Both acute and convalescent COVID-19 samples were obtained from the United States, Italy and Spain. Sample material is recorded as cDNA or gDNA derived from T cells, B-cell-depleted T cells, or PBMCs.

CDR3 length: 14 residues. Germline assignment: CDR1 MRHNA and CDR2 SNTAGT. V lost 3 bases to trimming and J lost 3 bases, with 10 bases between them. The material sequenced was peripheral blood. The receptor was isolated from a woman in her forties or fifties who had recovered from COVID-19. The genes are TRBV6-4 and TRBJ2-3; D not certain. The CDR3: CASSENEETDTQYF. CDR3 nucleotides: TGTGCCAGCAGTGAAAATGAGGAGACAGATACGCAGTATTTT.